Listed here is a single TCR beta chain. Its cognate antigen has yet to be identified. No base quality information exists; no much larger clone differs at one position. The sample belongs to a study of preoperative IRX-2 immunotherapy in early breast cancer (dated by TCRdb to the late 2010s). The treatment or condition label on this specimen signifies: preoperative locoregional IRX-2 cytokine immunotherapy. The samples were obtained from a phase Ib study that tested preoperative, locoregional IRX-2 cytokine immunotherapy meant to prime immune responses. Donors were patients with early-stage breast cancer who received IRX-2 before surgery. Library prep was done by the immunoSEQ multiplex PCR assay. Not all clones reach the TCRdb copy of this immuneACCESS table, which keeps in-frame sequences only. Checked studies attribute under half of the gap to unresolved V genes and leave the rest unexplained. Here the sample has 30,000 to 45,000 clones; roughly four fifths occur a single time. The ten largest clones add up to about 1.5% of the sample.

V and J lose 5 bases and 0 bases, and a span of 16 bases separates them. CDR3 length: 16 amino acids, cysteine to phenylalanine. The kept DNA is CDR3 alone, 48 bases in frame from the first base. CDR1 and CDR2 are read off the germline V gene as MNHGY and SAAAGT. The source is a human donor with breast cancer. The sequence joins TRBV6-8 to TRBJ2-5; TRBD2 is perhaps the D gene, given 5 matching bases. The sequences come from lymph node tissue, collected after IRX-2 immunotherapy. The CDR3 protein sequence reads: CASSLLKSGYQETQYF. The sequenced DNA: TGTGCCAGCAGTCTTCTCAAATCGGGGTACCAAGAGACCCAGTACTTC.